These 6 T cell receptor beta chains were sequenced from one sample in a study of OX40 agonist ivuxolimab in advanced cancers. The data were produced by immunoSEQ multiplex PCR, yet TCRdb's version contains in-frame clones alone and is incomplete. This table holds about 48,000 clones, around 90% found once. Sequenced here: CD4+ or CD8+ T cells sorted from blood, sampled in a trial of the OX40 agonist ivuxolimab. The receptors were sampled from an adult with an advanced solid tumor such as melanoma, head and neck, liver or kidney cancer.

The chain couples TRBV2 to TRBJ1-2, with 10 bases lining up with TRBD1. There are 14 residues in the CDR3. V dropped 8 bases and J dropped 8; count of bases not matched to a gene: 11. Per germline, CDR1 SNHLY and CDR2 FYNNEI. The CDR3 loop reads CASDNVGTGEGYTF. The CDR3 bases are TGTGCCAGCGATAACGTCGGGACAGGGGAAGGCTACACCTTC.

The chain employs TRBV2 and TRBJ2-1, with a tentative D call TRBD2 (6 bases). The length of the CDR3 is 11 residues. The V and J ends lost 7 bases and 7 bases respectively, with 8 bases between them. CDR1 SNHLY and CDR2 FYNNEI come from the germline V gene. The CDR3 sequence: CASIGGNEQFF. CDR3 in DNA: TGTGCCAGCATTGGGGGGAATGAGCAGTTCTTC.

About this clone itself: At one boundary the junction diverges from the germline segment, which might be a read error. This chain joins TRBV7-7 and TRBJ1-1, with D unclear. The CDR3 has 13 residues. The germline V gene encodes CDR1 SSHAT and CDR2 FNYEAQ (reference sequence). The CDR3 DNA sequence: TGTGCTAGCAGCTTAAACCAGAACACTGAAGCTTTCTTT. It codes for CASSLNQNTEAFF. Full variable domain (remainder filled in from reference TRBV7-7 and TRBJ1-1): GAGVSQSPRYKVTKRGQDVTLRCDPISSHATLYWYQQALGQGPEFLTYFNYEAQPDKSGLPSDRFSAERPEGSISTLTIQRTEQRDSAMYRCASSLNQNTEAFFGQGTRLTVV.

The J gene is TRBJ1-2, the V gene TRBV30; D unclear. This CDR3 spans 15 amino acids. With 0 bases removed from V and 6 bases from J, the gap between germline ends came to 17 bases. Germline V CDR1 and CDR2: GTSNPN, SVGIG (reference sequence). The CDR3 reads CAWSVSGGVSDGYTF. The CDR3 DNA reads TGTGCCTGGAGTGTAAGTGGAGGAGTTTCGGATGGCTACACCTTC.

The chain uses TRBV7-6 and TRBJ2-7, with D perhaps TRBD2 (5 bases). From germline, CDR1 is SGHVS and CDR2 FNYEAQ. The CDR3 contains 14 residues. Trimming left V 1 base short and J 5 bases short, with 12 bases between. CDR3 sequence (DNA): TGTGCCAGCAGCTTAGGCCCCGCGAGGGACGAGCAGTACTTC. Translation gives CASSLGPARDEQYF. Variable domain in full (rest from reference TRBV7-6 and TRBJ2-7): GAGVSQSPRYKVTKRGQDVALRCDPISGHVSLYWYRQALGQGPEFLTYFNYEAQQDKSGLPNDRFSAERPEGSISTLTIQRTEQRDSAMYRCASSLGPARDEQYFGPGTRLTVT.

This chain links TRBV5-1 with TRBJ2-5; D remains ambiguous. The CDR3 extends over 14 amino acids. Germline values: CDR1 SGHRS, CDR2 YFSETQ. Trimming took 1 base from V and 2 from J, leaving 9 bases between them. CDR3 sequence: CASSLYYPQETQYF. DNA for the CDR3: TGCGCCAGCAGCTTGTATTATCCACAAGAGACCCAGTACTTC.